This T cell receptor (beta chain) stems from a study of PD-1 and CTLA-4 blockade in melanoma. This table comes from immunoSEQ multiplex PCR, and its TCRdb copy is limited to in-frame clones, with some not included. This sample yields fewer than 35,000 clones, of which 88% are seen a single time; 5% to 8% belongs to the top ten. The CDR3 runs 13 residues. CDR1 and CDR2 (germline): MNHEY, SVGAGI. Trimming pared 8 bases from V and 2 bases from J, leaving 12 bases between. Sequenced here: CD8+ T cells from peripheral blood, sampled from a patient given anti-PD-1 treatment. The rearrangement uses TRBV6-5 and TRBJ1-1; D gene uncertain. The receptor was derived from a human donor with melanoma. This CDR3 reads CASAQQFNTEAFF. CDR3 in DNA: TGTGCCAGCGCCCAGCAGTTTAACACTGAAGCTTTCTTT.